This T cell receptor (beta chain) was recorded in a study of spatial heterogeneity in lung cancer. Study background: When follow-up PBMC samples existed, they were sequenced (at a median of about 2 years after resection).

Noted time point: blood at routine non-recurrence follow-up after resection. Researchers sequenced whole RNA taken from tumor, nontumor lung or frozen PBMC without sorting. The ends lost 4 bases at V and 5 bases at J; junction bases unmatched: 9. Per the germline V gene, CDR1 is KGHDR and CDR2 is SFDVKD. The CDR3 covers 15 residues. This clonotype was detected only a few times. Each CDR3 protein is one row after TCRdb ran MiXCR on the 5' RACE reads. The repertoire consists of 110,000 or so distinct CDR3 sequences, with more than 10% occurring once and the leading ten covering 20% to 25%. This specimen consisted of PBMCs, obtained at follow-up. This clonotype originated in a female donor with early-stage non-small cell lung cancer. V gene TRBV24-1 combines with J gene TRBJ2-7; 8 bases are shared with TRBD1. The CDR3 DNA follows: TGTGCCACCAGTGAAGACAGGGGTGTAATCGACGAGCAGTACGTC. This gives the protein CATSEDRGVIDEQYV.